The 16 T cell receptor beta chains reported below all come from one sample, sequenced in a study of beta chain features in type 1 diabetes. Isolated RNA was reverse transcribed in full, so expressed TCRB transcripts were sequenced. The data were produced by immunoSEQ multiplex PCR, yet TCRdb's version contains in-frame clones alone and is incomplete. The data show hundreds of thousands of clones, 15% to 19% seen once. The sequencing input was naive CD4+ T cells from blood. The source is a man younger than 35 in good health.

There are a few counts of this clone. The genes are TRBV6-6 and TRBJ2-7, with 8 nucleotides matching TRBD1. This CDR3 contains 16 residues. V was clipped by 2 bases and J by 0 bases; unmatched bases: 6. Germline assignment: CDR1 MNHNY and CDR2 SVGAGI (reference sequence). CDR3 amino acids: CASSYASGTGSYEQYF. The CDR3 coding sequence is TGTGCCAGCAGTTACGCCTCCGGGACAGGCTCCTACGAGCAGTACTTC.

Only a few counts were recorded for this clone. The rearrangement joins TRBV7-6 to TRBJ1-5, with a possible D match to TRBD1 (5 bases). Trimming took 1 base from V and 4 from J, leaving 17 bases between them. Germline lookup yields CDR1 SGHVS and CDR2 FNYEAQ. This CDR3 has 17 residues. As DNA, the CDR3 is TGTGCCAGCAGCTTAGGGGTGAGGCAGGGACCTAATCAGCCCCAGCATTTT. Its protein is CASSLGVRQGPNQPQHF.

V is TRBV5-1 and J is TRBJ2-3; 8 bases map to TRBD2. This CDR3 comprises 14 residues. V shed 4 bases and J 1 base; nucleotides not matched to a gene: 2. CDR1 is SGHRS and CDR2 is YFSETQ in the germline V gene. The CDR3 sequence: CASSPGGGTDTQYF. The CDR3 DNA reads TGCGCCAGCAGCCCCGGGGGGGGCACAGATACGCAGTATTTT. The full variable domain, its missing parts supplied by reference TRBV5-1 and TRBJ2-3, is KAGVTQTPRYLIKTRGQQVTLSCSPISGHRSVSWYQQTPGQGLQFLFEYFSETQRNKGNFPGRFSGRQFSNSRSEMNVSTLELGDSALYLCASSPGGGTDTQYFGPGTRLTVL.

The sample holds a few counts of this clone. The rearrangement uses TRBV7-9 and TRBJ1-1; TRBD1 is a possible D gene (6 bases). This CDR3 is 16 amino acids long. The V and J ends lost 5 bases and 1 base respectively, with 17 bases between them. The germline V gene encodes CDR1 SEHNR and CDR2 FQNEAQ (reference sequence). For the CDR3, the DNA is TGTGCCAGCAGCCCAGTGGGGGGCAGGGGGAACACTGAAGCTTTCTTT. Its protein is CASSPVGGRGNTEAFF.

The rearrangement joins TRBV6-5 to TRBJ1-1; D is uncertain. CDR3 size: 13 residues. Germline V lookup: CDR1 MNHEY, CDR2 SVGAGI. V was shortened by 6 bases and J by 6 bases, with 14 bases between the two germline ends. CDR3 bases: TGTGCCAGCAGGGCCCCGGGGTGGCCTGAAGCTTTCTTT. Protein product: CASRAPGWPEAFF.

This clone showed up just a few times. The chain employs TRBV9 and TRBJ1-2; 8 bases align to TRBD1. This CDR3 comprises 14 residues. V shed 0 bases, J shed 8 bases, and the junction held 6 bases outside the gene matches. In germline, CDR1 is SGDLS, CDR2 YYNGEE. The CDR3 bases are TGTGCCAGCAGCGTAGGACAGGGGAATCGGGGCTACACCTTC. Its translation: CASSVGQGNRGYTF.

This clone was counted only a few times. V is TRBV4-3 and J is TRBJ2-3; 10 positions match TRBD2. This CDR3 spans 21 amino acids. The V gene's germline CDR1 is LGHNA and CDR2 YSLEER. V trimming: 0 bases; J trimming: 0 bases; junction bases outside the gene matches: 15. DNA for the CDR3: TGCGCCAGCAGCCAAGATTTCCTACTAGCGGGAAGGGGGACTAGCACAGATACGCAGTATTTT. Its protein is CASSQDFLLAGRGTSTDTQYF.

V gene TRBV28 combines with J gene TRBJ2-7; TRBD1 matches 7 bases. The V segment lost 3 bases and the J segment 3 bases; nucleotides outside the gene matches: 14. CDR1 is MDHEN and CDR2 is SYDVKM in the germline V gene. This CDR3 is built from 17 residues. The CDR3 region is CASSFYRGSHSHYEQYF. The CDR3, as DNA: TGTGCCAGCAGTTTTTACAGGGGCTCCCACTCCCACTACGAGCAGTACTTC. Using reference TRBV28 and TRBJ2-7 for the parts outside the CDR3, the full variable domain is DVKVTQSSRYLVKRTGEKVFLECVQDMDHENMFWYRQDPGLGLRLIYFSYDVKMKEKGDIPEGYSVSREKKERFSLILESASTNQTSMYLCASSFYRGSHSHYEQYFGPGTRLTVT.

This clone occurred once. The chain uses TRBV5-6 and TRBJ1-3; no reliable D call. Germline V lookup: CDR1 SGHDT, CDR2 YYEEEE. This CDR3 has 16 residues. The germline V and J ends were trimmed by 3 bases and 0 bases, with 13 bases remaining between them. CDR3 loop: CASSSKVRVSGNTIYF. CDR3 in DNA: TGTGCCAGCAGCTCGAAAGTACGAGTCTCTGGAAACACCATATATTTT.

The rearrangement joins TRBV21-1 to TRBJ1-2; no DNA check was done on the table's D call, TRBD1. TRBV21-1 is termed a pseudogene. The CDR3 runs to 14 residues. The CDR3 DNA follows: TGTGCCAGCAGCGACCGACAGGGAAACTATGGCTACACCTTC. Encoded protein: CASSDRQGNYGYTF.

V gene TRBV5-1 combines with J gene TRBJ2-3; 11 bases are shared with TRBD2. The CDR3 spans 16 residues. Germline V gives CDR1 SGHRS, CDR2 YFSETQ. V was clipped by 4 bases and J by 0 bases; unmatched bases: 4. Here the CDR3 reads CASSTGLAESTDTQYF. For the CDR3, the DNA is TGCGCCAGCAGCACGGGACTAGCGGAAAGCACAGATACGCAGTATTTT.

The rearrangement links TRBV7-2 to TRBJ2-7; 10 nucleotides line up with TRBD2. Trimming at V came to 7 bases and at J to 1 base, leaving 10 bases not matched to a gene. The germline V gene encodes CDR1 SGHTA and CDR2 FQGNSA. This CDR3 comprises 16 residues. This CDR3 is CASTRIGLAASYEQYF. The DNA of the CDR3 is TGTGCCAGCACAAGAATTGGACTAGCGGCGTCCTACGAGCAGTACTTC.

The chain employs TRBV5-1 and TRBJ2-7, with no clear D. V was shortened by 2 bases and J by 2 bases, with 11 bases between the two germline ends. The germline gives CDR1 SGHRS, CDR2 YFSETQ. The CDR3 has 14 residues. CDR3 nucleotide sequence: TGCGCCAGCAGCTTTACAGCGATAACCTACGAGCAGTACTTC. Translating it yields CASSFTAITYEQYF.

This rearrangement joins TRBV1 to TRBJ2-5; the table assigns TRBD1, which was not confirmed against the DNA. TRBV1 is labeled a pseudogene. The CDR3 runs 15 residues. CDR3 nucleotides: TGCACCAGCAGCCAAGAGACAGCGTTCCAAGAGACCCAGTACTTC. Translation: CTSSQETAFQETQYF.

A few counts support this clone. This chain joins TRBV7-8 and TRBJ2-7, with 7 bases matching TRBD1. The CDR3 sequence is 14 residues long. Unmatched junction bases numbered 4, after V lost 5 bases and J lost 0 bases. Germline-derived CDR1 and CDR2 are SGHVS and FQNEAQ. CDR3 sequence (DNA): TGTGCCAGCAGCCCAGGGACAGTCTCCTACGAGCAGTACTTC. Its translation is CASSPGTVSYEQYF.

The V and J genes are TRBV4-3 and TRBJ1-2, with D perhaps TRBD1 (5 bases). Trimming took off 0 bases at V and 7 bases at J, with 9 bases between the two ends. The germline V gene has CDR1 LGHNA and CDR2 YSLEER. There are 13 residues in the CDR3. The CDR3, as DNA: TGCGCCAGCAGCCAAGATACAGGACTTGGCTACACCTTC. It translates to CASSQDTGLGYTF.